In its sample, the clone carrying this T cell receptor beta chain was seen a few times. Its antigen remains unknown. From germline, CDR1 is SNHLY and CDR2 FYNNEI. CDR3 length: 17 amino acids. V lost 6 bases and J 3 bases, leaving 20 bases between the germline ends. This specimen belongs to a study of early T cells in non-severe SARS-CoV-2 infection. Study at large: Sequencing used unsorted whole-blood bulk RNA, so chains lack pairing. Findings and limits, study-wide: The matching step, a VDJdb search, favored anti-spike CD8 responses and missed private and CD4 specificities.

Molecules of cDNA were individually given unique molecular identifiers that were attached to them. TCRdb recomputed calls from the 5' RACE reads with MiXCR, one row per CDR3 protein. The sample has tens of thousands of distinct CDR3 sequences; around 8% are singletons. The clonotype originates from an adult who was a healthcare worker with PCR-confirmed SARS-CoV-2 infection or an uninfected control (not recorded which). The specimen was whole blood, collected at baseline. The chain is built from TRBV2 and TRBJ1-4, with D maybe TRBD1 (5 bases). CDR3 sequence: CASSDDGTPAANEKLFF. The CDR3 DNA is TGTGCCAGCAGCGACGATGGGACTCCTGCAGCTAATGAAAAACTGTTTTTT.